The T cell receptor (beta chain) under discussion was sequenced for a study of blood T cells in healthy people across ages. Findings of the study overall: The study found more naive CD4+ cells and higher diversity in long-lived than aged donors.

The donors, aged about 6 to 100, were healthy Caucasians from Russia. A J-beta primer mix and a sample-barcoded 5' primer were used in a second PCR of roughly 7 to 12 cycles. Researchers report that a template-switch adaptor with 12 random nucleotides tagged each cDNA molecule. TCRdb reprocessed the 5' RACE reads via MiXCR and lists one record per CDR3 protein. The table includes over 1,200,000 distinct CDR3 sequences, approximately 59% detected once. On this clonotype: Its antigen is currently unknown.

The trim removed 6 bases at V and 2 bases at J, leaving 13 bases unmatched. Per the germline V gene, CDR1 is MGHRA and CDR2 is YSYEKL. The CDR3 totals 17 residues. Material: blood. The chain has TRBV4-1 and TRBJ2-4; 7 nucleotides agree with TRBD1. The source of this sequence is a man younger than 30 in good health. As DNA, the CDR3 is TGCGCCAGCAGTCCGTCCGAGGGGGCGATGACCAAAAACATTCAGTACTTC. This gives the protein CASSPSEGAMTKNIQYF.